This T cell receptor beta chain was recorded in a study of Ad26.COV2.S vaccination and SARS-CoV-2 variants. CDR1 is SGDLS, CDR2 YYNGEE, per germline. Trimming shortened V by 0 bases and J by 0 bases, and 11 bases separated the two germline ends. The CDR3 sequence is 16 residues long. Only in-frame clones appear in the TCRdb table, and some are missing; sequencing was by immunoSEQ multiplex PCR. The sample yields about 680,000 clones, 70% to 90% seen once. Treatment defined: about 20 received Ad26.COV2.S at low or high dose, single or two shots; about 5 received placebo; per-sample allocation not given. Samples were taken on day 63 after the first vaccine or placebo injection. Study-level findings and limits: Responses of spike-specific T cells (both CD8+ and CD4+) reportedly showed substantial breadth after vaccination.

A word on this clone: Its matching antigen is unknown.

The V call is TRBV9, the J call TRBJ2-3; the D is unclear. The input for sequencing was peripheral blood, taken in a trial of Ad26.COV2.S vaccine versus placebo. The TCR originated in a person aged 18-65 years who received the Ad26.COV2.S COVID-19 vaccine or a placebo. CDR3 sequence (DNA): TGTGCCAGCAGCGTAGGAAACCATACTAGCACAGATACGCAGTATTTT. Protein product: CASSVGNHTSTDTQYF.